The clone carrying this T cell receptor (beta chain) was found a few times. The data stem from a study of blood T cell repertoires in COVID-19. Study as a whole: Nucleic acid was either cDNA or gDNA, and it came from T cells, B-cell-depleted T cells, or PBMCs.

The authors' processing: Estimated nucleated cell counts came from reference gene primer amplification. Assay used: immunoSEQ multiplex PCR; TCRdb lists only in-frame clones, some missing. The V and J calls and clone size are taken from that table; D and trimming were inferred from the DNA. Among more than 60,000 clones, around 90% were seen once, and the ten largest hold about 7%. The sequence was obtained from a human donor in a cohort sampled during active COVID-19. Input material: peripheral blood.

CDR3 amino acids: CASSQKNYRVKGNQPQHF. In DNA form, the CDR3 reads TGTGCCAGCAGCCAAAAGAATTACAGGGTAAAGGGCAATCAGCCCCAGCATTTT. The J gene is TRBJ1-5, the V gene TRBV6-7, with D possibly TRBD1 on 6 matching bases. TRBV6-7 has ORF status, its function being uncertain. Trimming pared 6 bases from V and 2 bases from J, leaving 23 bases between. The CDR3 sequence is 18 residues long.